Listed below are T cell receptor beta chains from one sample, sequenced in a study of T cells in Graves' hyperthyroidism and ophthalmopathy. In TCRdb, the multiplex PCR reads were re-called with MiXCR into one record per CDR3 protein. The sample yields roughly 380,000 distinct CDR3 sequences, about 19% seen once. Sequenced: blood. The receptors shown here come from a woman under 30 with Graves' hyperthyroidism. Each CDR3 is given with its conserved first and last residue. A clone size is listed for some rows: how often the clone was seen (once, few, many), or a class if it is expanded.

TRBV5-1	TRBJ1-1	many	CASSLGQGMNTEAFF
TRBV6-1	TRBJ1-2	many	CASRIVRGLGLNYGYTF
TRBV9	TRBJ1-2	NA	CAISVNIVRYSYTF
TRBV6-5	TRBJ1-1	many	CASSYYWTEIEAFF
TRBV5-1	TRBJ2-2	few	CASSNTRGTGELFF
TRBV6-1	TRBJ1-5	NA	CASQQAEGNQPQHF
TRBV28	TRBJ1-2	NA	CASSPDRDLYGYTF
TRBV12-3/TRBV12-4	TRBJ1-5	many	CASSSDRKQPQHF
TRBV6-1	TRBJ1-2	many	CASRENNDRLANYGYTF
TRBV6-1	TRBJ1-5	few	CASSGAENQPQHF
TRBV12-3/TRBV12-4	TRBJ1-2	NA	CASSLASRGPYGYTF
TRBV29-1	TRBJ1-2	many	CSASGQADYGYTF
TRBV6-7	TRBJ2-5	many	CASPCAASQETQYF
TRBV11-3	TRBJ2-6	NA	CASSLGLEQYTPSGANVLTF
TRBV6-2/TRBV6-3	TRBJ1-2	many	CASRHAGANYGYTF
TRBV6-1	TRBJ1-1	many	CASTRGLPGSTEAFF
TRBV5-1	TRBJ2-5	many	CASSAGGQGYETQYF
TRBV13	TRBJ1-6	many	CASSFRTSLNSPLHF
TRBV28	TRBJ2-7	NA	CASSLGASGRSYEQYF
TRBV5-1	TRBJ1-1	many	CASSPDRYTEAFF
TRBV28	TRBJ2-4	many	CASLGQGNIQYF
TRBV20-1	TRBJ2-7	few	CSANGGDRSSYEQYF
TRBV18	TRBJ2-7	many	CASSPAGTNGVDEQYF
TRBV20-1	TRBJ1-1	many	CSARFRSQNTEAFF
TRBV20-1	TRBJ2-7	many	CRPASGGNEQYF
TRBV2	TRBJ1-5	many	CASSEPLGPNQPQHF
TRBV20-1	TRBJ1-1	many	CSARDVGRGFMNTEAFF
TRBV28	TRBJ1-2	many	CASKTENYGYTF
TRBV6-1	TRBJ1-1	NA	CASSETLRTEAFF
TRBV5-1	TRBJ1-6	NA	CASSLEGSYNSPLHF
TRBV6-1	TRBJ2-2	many	CASSEVQANTGELFF
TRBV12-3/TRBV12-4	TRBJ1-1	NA	CASRMIGNTEAFF
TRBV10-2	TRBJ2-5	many	CASSGPIGEYQETQYF
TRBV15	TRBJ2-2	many	CATNQRGRVGGELFF
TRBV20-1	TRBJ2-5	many	CSAPPGDLEETQYF
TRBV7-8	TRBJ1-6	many	CASSSRTGENSPLHF
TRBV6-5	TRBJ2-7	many	CASSYPRGQRTYEQYF
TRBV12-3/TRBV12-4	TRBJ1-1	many	CASSTEVNTEAFF
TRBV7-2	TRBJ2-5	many	CASSLGGRETQYF
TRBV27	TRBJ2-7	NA	CASSLGLAGPYEQYF
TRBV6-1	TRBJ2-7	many	CASSGYQGSSYEQYF
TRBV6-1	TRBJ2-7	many	CASSAGGQQPSYEQYF
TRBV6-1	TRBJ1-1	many	CASSPDGLANTEAFF
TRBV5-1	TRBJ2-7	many	CASSYDRVPYEQYF
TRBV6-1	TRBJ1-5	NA	CASSPAGLGNQPQHF
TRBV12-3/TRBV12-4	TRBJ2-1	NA	CASSLAGGGRDEQFF
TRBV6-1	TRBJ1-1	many	CASSEMRALRGAFF
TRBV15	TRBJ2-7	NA	CATSLGSYEQYF
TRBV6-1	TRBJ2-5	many	CASSTGRGGTQYF
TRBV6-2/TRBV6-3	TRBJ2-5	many	CASSRLWTQYF
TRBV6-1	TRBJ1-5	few	CASKPGQLNQPQHF
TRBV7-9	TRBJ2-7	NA	CASSLWAGISYEQYF
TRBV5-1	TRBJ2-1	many	CASSLVATNEQFF
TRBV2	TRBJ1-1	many	CASSPRTGRRPEAFF
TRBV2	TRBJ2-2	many	CASSRVLNTGELFF